The 9 T cell receptor beta chains in this list originate from one sample, sequenced in a study of response to subunit inactivated influenza vaccine. MiXCR, applied by TCRdb to the RT-PCR reads, yields one record per CDR3 protein. Here the sample spans some 640,000 distinct CDR3 sequences, roughly 13% being singletons. The specimen was PBMCs from blood, collected around two weeks before vaccination. All receptors derive from a man aged 50-60 years who received an inactivated influenza vaccine.

V is TRBV4-3 and J is TRBJ2-7; D possibly corresponds to TRBD2 (6 bases). Germline CDR1 LGHNA, CDR2 YSLEER. The V gene lost 0 bases and the J gene lost 0 bases, with 12 bases spanning the gap. The CDR3 runs 16 residues. CDR3: CASSQDGRGLSYEQYF. The CDR3 nucleotides read TGCGCCAGCAGCCAAGATGGCCGGGGACTCTCCTACGAGCAGTACTTC.

This sequence joins TRBV11-2 and TRBJ2-7, with TRBD2 identical over 8 bases. V lost 3 bases and J lost 3; bases outside the gene matches: 4. The germline V gene has CDR1 SGHAT and CDR2 FQNNGV. The CDR3 is 14 residues long. CDR3 nucleotide sequence: TGTGCCAGCAGCTTTACTAGCGGCGGCTACGAGCAGTACTTC. Encoded protein: CASSFTSGGYEQYF.

This clonotype was counted at least ten times. The chain links TRBV29-1 to TRBJ2-7; 7 nucleotides align to TRBD1. V trimming: 4 bases; J trimming: 2 bases; junction bases outside the gene matches: 5. Looked up from germline, CDR1 is SQVTM and CDR2 is ANQGSEA. The CDR3 spans 13 residues. The CDR3 here is CSVVRQGAYEQYF. CDR3 nucleotide sequence: TGCAGCGTTGTCCGACAGGGAGCCTACGAGCAGTACTTC.

This clonotype has just a few counts. The CDR3 DNA is TGCGCCAGCAGCTTGGAGTGGGGTTCGCAAGGTGAGCAGTTCTTC. It codes for CASSLEWGSQGEQFF. The chain employs TRBV5-1 and TRBJ2-1, with D unclear. CDR1 is SGHRS, CDR2 YFSETQ, per germline. This CDR3 is 15 amino acids long. V was shortened by 0 bases and J by 9 bases, with 16 bases between the two germline ends.

This clonotype was counted a few times. The chain is built from TRBV29-1 and TRBJ2-5; D gene uncertain. Trimming cost V 5 bases and J 1 base, with 11 bases left between them. This CDR3 comprises 13 residues. CDR1 and CDR2 (germline): SQVTM, ANQGSEA. DNA of the CDR3: TGCAGCGTTAAAGGACGTATCCAAGAGACCCAGTACTTC. Amino acid sequence: CSVKGRIQETQYF.

The chain combines TRBV7-2 with TRBJ2-5; 8 bases align to TRBD2. CDR3 length: 15 amino acids. J gave up 6 bases and V 2 bases, and 8 bases lay outside the gene matches. Germline V lookup: CDR1 SGHTA, CDR2 FQGNSA. CDR3 nucleotide sequence: TGTGCCAGCAGCTTAAGGAGGGCGGGAGGCCAGACCCAGTACTTC. It translates to CASSLRRAGGQTQYF.

About this clonotype: A junction end diverges from the germline sequence, so it may reflect a read error. The chain uses TRBV19 and TRBJ1-5; 7 bases map to TRBD1. This CDR3 is 14 amino acids long. CDR1 and CDR2 (germline): LNHDA, SQIVND (reference sequence). The CDR3 DNA is TGTGCCAGTACTATAGGGGGCTTCTATCAGCCCCAGCATTTT. Its protein product is CASTIGGFYQPQHF.

The sample holds many counts of this clonotype. The V and J genes are TRBV15 and TRBJ2-1, with D perhaps being TRBD1 or TRBD2 (5 bases each). The V end was cut by 3 bases, the J end by 0 bases, with 15 bases between. CDR1 LNHNV and CDR2 YYDKDF come from the germline V gene (reference sequence). The CDR3 loop spans 17 amino acids. The CDR3 region has the DNA TGTGCCACCAGCAGCTTGAAGGGACGGGCCTCCTACAATGAGCAGTTCTTC. Translation: CATSSLKGRASYNEQFF.

There are a few counts of this clonotype. The rearrangement uses TRBV5-1 and TRBJ2-7; D remains unclear. Germline CDR1 reads SGHRS; CDR2 reads YFSETQ. V lost 4 bases, J lost 3 bases, and 8 bases lay in between. The CDR3 runs 12 residues. The chain's CDR3 is CASSKNNYEQYF. CDR3 DNA: TGCGCCAGCAGCAAAAACAACTACGAGCAGTACTTC.